Described below is a single TCR beta chain sequence and its context. Its cognate antigen is unknown. The data were taken from a study of cytomegalovirus exposure and HLA in healthy donors. The V end was cut by 5 bases, the J end by 0 bases, with 8 bases between. The CDR3 sequence is 14 residues long. Germline values: CDR1 LNHNV, CDR2 YYDKDF (reference sequence). PCR involved 60 Vbeta and 13 Jbeta primers. The method was immunoSEQ multiplex PCR; TCRdb's version includes in-frame clones alone and lacks a portion of them. The data show approximately 150,000 clones, with over 60% seen just once and roughly 6% held by the top ten. General observations from the study: In a later analysis, HLA-associated TCR beta chains were more clonally expanded than equally common others. In vitro assays verified that a few CMV-associated chains recognized CMV antigens specifically.

Sequencing was performed on PBMCs. The chain couples TRBV15 to TRBJ2-1, with D possibly matching TRBD1 (6 bases). The sequence derives from a middle-aged man in good health and CMV-seropositive. The CDR3 sequence: CATSGTNSYNEQFF. CDR3 nucleotides: TGTGCCACCAGCGGGACAAACTCCTACAATGAGCAGTTCTTC.